This T cell receptor beta chain was sequenced during a study of identical twins. Study-wide points: Zero-insertion analyses might be partly confounded by invariant T cells like MAIT and iNKT. Beta out-of-frame twin sharing showed a weaker excess.

This clonotype has just a few counts. Its antigen is as yet unknown. CDR1 and CDR2 from the germline V gene are DFQATT and SNEGSKA (reference sequence). The CDR3 sequence is 14 residues long. V dropped 3 bases and J dropped 0 bases, with 9 bases sitting between them. TCRdb fed the 5' RACE reads into MiXCR, producing one record per CDR3 protein. Of about 550,000 distinct CDR3 sequences listed, around 24% were seen once; the top ten hold roughly 0.5%. This sample also appeared in a second study, on yellow fever vaccine responses in identical twins.

V and J are TRBV20-1 and TRBJ2-1; D might be TRBD1 or TRBD2, each matching 5 bases. This TCR derives from a woman aged 18-35 years in good health. The sample comprised CD4+ T cells sorted from blood. The DNA for the CDR3 is TGCAGTGCTAGCGGGGCGCGCTCCTACAATGAGCAGTTCTTC. Translated: CSASGARSYNEQFF.